The 13 T cell receptor beta chains below come from one sample, sequenced in a study of T cell responses to AZD1222 COVID-19 vaccine. TCRdb's copy holds only in-frame clones and misses some; the assay was immunoSEQ multiplex PCR. This table has 150,000 to 200,000 clones, 70% to 90% appearing once. The specimen comprised peripheral blood, sampled 28 days after the second AZD1222 dose. Source of these receptors: an adult who received the AZD1222 COVID-19 vaccine.

The chain couples TRBV7-2 to TRBJ2-1, with D perhaps TRBD1 or TRBD2 (5 bases each). The CDR3 runs to 13 residues. The ends were cut back, 5 bases at V and 10 bases at J, with 15 bases in the middle. Looked up from germline, CDR1 is SGHTA and CDR2 is FQGNSA. CDR3 amino acids: CASSPRTGTEQFF. In nucleotides, the CDR3 is TGTGCCAGCAGCCCCCGAACCGGGACCGAGCAGTTCTTC.

The chain joins TRBV3-1 (or the pseudogene TRBV3-2) to TRBJ2-7; no reliable D call. The CDR3 runs 14 residues. The ends were cut back, 4 bases at V and 4 bases at J, with 14 bases in the middle. The germline V gene has CDR1 LGHDT and CDR2 YNNKEL (reference sequence). This CDR3 is CASSPSGSEYEQYF. The CDR3, as DNA: TGTGCCAGCAGCCCCTCGGGCAGTGAATACGAGCAGTACTTC.

The chain is built from TRBV9 and TRBJ1-2; TRBD1 agrees at 8 bases. CDR1 is SGDLS and CDR2 is YYNGEE in the germline V gene. V lost 3 bases, J lost 8 bases, and 9 bases stayed unmatched. This CDR3 region has 14 residues. CDR3 nucleotide sequence: TGTGCCAGCAGCGCCGGACAGGGAAGAAGAGGCTACACCTTC. Its protein product is CASSAGQGRRGYTF.

The chain has TRBV11-2 and TRBJ1-1, with unresolved D. The CDR3 is 11 residues long. Per the germline V gene, CDR1 is SGHAT and CDR2 is FQNNGV. V was trimmed by 8 bases and J by 5 bases, leaving 9 bases between them. DNA for the CDR3: TGTGCCAGCTCATGGGGAACTGAAGCTTTCTTT. This translates into CASSWGTEAFF.

J is TRBJ1-4 and V is TRBV5-1, with D possibly matching TRBD1 (6 bases). V shed 7 bases and J shed 5 bases, with 15 bases lying between them. CDR1 is SGHRS, CDR2 YFSETQ, per germline. The CDR3 has 14 amino acids. CDR3 nucleotides: TGCGCCAGCGCCCAAGGACAGATGAATGAAAAACTGTTTTTT. Translating it yields CASAQGQMNEKLFF.

The CDR3 DNA reads TGTGCCATCAGTGACATTTCGGGCCGGAGCACAGATACGCAGTATTTT. Its translation is CAISDISGRSTDTQYF. V and J are TRBV10-3 and TRBJ2-3, with D unclear. The CDR3 runs to 16 residues. Trimming shortened V by 3 bases and J by 0 bases, and 13 bases separated the two germline ends. The germline CDR1 and CDR2 sequences are ENHRY and SYGVKD.

The gene calls are TRBV3-1 (or the pseudogene TRBV3-2) and TRBJ2-1; D not certain. This CDR3 is 14 amino acids long. Trimming removed 3 bases from V and 0 bases from J, with 6 bases in between. The germline CDR1 and CDR2 sequences are LGHDT and YNNKEL (reference sequence). The CDR3 DNA is TGTGCCAGCAGCCACGACTTCTCCTACAATGAGCAGTTCTTC. This gives the protein CASSHDFSYNEQFF.

The chain links TRBV6-5 to TRBJ1-1; perhaps TRBD1 as D (5 bases). Per the germline V gene, CDR1 is MNHEY and CDR2 is SVGAGI. With 2 bases removed from V and 8 bases from J, the gap between germline ends came to 12 bases. CDR3 length equals 13 residues. The CDR3 bases are TGTGCCAGCAGTTACCCAGGGAGGCAGGAAGCTTTCTTT. It specifies CASSYPGRQEAFF.

This rearrangement joins TRBV5-1 to TRBJ2-7; no clear D gene. The CDR3 loop spans 15 amino acids. V was pared by 0 bases and J by 0 bases, with 10 bases between. Germline assignment: CDR1 SGHRS and CDR2 YFSETQ. DNA for the CDR3: TGCGCCAGCAGCTTGGGAGTCGTCAGCTCCTACGAGCAGTACTTC. It codes for CASSLGVVSSYEQYF. The full variable domain, its missing parts supplied by reference TRBV5-1 and TRBJ2-7, is KAGVTQTPRYLIKTRGQQVTLSCSPISGHRSVSWYQQTPGQGLQFLFEYFSETQRNKGNFPGRFSGRQFSNSRSEMNVSTLELGDSALYLCASSLGVVSSYEQYFGPGTRLTVT.

This chain uses TRBV5-4 with TRBJ2-1; maybe TRBD2 (5 bases). The V end was cut by 4 bases, the J end by 6 bases, with 17 bases between. CDR1 is SGHNT and CDR2 is YYREEE in the germline V gene (reference sequence). The CDR3 is made up of 15 amino acids. The CDR3 sequence is CASSTRHTLANEQFF. The CDR3 coding sequence is TGTGCCAGCAGCACCAGGCATACCCTAGCCAATGAGCAGTTCTTC.

This clone was seen more than once but under ten times. The CDR3: CASSNQGAKGETQYF. DNA for the CDR3: TGTGCCAGCTCTAATCAGGGGGCGAAGGGAGAGACCCAGTACTTC. This chain connects TRBV18 to TRBJ2-5; TRBD1 matches 8 bases. This CDR3 is 15 amino acids long. Germline V gives CDR1 KGHSH, CDR2 LQKENI. Losses at the gene ends were 6 bases for V and 4 bases for J; bases not matched to a gene: 10.

V is TRBV4-2 and J is TRBJ2-1, with 10 positions matching TRBD2. Germline CDR1 and CDR2: LGHNA and YNFKEQ. With 7 bases clipped from V and 0 bases from J, the junction kept 6 bases outside the gene matches. CDR3 length: 16 residues. The CDR3 bases are TGTGCCAGCACACGGACTAGCGGAATCTCCTACAATGAGCAGTTCTTC. Its protein product is CASTRTSGISYNEQFF.

CDR3 sequence: CASSPLFATGETDTQYF. The CDR3 nucleotides read TGTGCCAGCAGCCCCCTATTTGCGACAGGGGAAACAGATACGCAGTATTTT. The chain has TRBV7-9 and TRBJ2-3; 8 bases are a match to TRBD1. The CDR3 consists of 17 residues. Trimming cost V 5 bases and J 3 bases; bases outside gene matches: 13. Germline CDR1 SEHNR, CDR2 FQNEAQ (reference sequence).